This T cell receptor beta chain emerged from a study of T cells in localized non-small cell lung cancer. Study outcomes and limitations: Uninvolved nearby lung showed the greatest T cell clonality, exceeding that found in tumor. Without multi-region sequencing, intratumor heterogeneity could not be excluded. The study detected a median about 60 of the top 100 tumor clones in adjacent lung.

Data came from immunoSEQ multiplex PCR; TCRdb stores just in-frame clones and leaves some out. The table records tens of thousands of clones, around 85% of them present only once. Concerning this clone itself: Its antigen is as yet unknown.

Germline values: CDR1 SGDLS, CDR2 YYNGEE. The length of the CDR3 is 15 residues. V was clipped by 4 bases and J by 2 bases, with 12 bases between them. The sequence derives from a woman aged 35 to 69 with stage I lung adenocarcinoma. The chain joins TRBV9 to TRBJ1-4; weak D call: TRBD1 (6 bases). Sequenced here: peripheral blood, sampled before any cancer treatment. DNA of the CDR3: TGTGCCAGCAGCCAGGGGACGCTTACTAATGAAAAACTGTTTTTT. As protein: CASSQGTLTNEKLFF.